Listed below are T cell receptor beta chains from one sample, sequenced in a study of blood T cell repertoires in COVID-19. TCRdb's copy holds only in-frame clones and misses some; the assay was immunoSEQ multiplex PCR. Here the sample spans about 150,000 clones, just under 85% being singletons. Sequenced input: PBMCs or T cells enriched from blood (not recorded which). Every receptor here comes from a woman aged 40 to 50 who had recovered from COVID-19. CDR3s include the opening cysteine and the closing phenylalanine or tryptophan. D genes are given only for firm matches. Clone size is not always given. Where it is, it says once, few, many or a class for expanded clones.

TGTGCCAGGGGGGGTGGAGGCACTGAAGCTTTCTTT CARGGGGTEAFF TRBV2 NA 12 TRBJ1-1 NA
TGTGCCAGCAGTTTCGGCAGCCCAGGCAGGGATTCACCCCTCCACTTT CASSFGSPGRDSPLHF TRBV6-5 NA 16 TRBJ1-6 NA
TGTGCCAGCAGCTTAACAGGGTTAACCTACGAGCAGTACTTC CASSLTGLTYEQYF TRBV11-2 NA 14 TRBJ2-7 NA
TGCGCCAGCAAAGCGGAGGCGGGCGGGGCCAAAAACATTCAGTACTTC CASKAEAGGAKNIQYF TRBV4-1 NA 16 TRBJ2-4 NA
TGCAGCGTTGAAGAAGGCAGGCAGACCCAGTACTTC CSVEEGRQTQYF TRBV29-1 NA 12 TRBJ2-5 NA
TGTGCCAGCAGCCCACAGGGGGCGGGGCCAGAGACCCAGTACTTC CASSPQGAGPETQYF TRBV9 TRBD1 15 TRBJ2-5 NA
TGTGCCAGCTTGGATCCGGCAGGACAGGGGACTGAAGCTTTCTTT CASLDPAGQGTEAFF TRBV2 TRBD1 15 TRBJ1-1 NA
TGCGCCAGCAGCCAAGACAGGGCTGAGCCCTACTACGAGCAGTACTTC CASSQDRAEPYYEQYF TRBV4-1 NA 16 TRBJ2-7 NA
TGTGCCAGCACTAGGACGAATACCGGGACAAGAAACACCGGGGAGCTGTTTTTT CASTRTNTGTRNTGELFF TRBV2 NA 18 TRBJ2-2 NA
TGTGCCAGCAGTCCGACAGGGGAGTATGGCTACACCTTC CASSPTGEYGYTF TRBV6-5 TRBD1 13 TRBJ1-2 NA
TGTGCCTGGATAATTGACTATGAGCAGTTCTTC CAWIIDYEQFF TRBV30 NA 11 TRBJ2-1 NA
TGCGCCAGCAGCCAAGAACCCCGAGCCTCTGGGGCCAACGTCCTGACTTTC CASSQEPRASGANVLTF TRBV4-1 NA 17 TRBJ2-6 NA
TGTGCCAGTAGGGCCCTAGCCTCCTACAATGAGCAGTTCTTC CASRALASYNEQFF TRBV27 NA 14 TRBJ2-1 few
TGTGCCAGCCGAGCACCGGGACAATATCAGCCCCAGCATTTT CASRAPGQYQPQHF TRBV6-5 NA 14 TRBJ1-5 few
TGTGCCAGCAGGCCCAGAACAGGGAACTATAATTCACCCCTCCACTTT CASRPRTGNYNSPLHF TRBV2 NA 16 TRBJ1-6 few
TGTGCCACCAGCAGAGATTACGGGGGACAGGGGAAAATAGCCAAAAACATTCAGTACTTC CATSRDYGGQGKIAKNIQYF TRBV15 TRBD1 20 TRBJ2-4 NA
TGTGCCAGCAGTGCCGGGACAGCTAATGAAAAACTGTTTTTT CASSAGTANEKLFF TRBV5-5 TRBD1 14 TRBJ1-4 few
TGCGCCAGCAGCCAAGAAGTAAAGGGGCGGACTGAAGCTTTCTTT CASSQEVKGRTEAFF TRBV4-1 NA 15 TRBJ1-1 NA
TGTGCCAGTAGTATAGGGCCGTCGTCTAGCCGAAGGACTGAAGCTTTCTTT CASSIGPSSSRRTEAFF TRBV19 NA 17 TRBJ1-1 NA
TGTGCCAGTAGTACCTGGGAGGTGGACACTGAAGCTTTCTTT CASSTWEVDTEAFF TRBV19 NA 14 TRBJ1-1 few
TGTGCCAGCAGTCCAGCAGGGCAGGGTACGCAGTATTTT CASSPAGQGTQYF TRBV12-3/TRBV12-4 NA 13 TRBJ2-3 NA
TGTGCCAGCAGCTTCCGGAGCTCCTACGAGCAGTACTTC CASSFRSSYEQYF TRBV11-2 NA 13 TRBJ2-7 NA
TGTGCCAGCAGCCCTGGGACAGGTTCTACGGTGTATGGCTACACCTTC CASSPGTGSTVYGYTF TRBV7-8 TRBD1 16 TRBJ1-2 NA
TGCGCCAGCGGACAGGGAGACAATTCACCCCTCCACTTT CASGQGDNSPLHF TRBV5-1 TRBD1 13 TRBJ1-6 few
TGTGCCAGCAGGTCCGGGACTAGCGGGAGAAGTGAGCAGTTCTTC CASRSGTSGRSEQFF TRBV6-5 TRBD2 15 TRBJ2-1 NA
TGTGCCAGCAGGGGTAGTGGACGCGCGGGGGATAGGGATACGCAGTATTTT CASRGSGRAGDRDTQYF TRBV13 TRBD2 17 TRBJ2-3 NA
TGTGCCAGCAGCGTAGGGGGCGGAGGGGGCACAGATACGCAGTATTTT CASSVGGGGGTDTQYF TRBV9 NA 16 TRBJ2-3 NA
TGCGCCAGCAGCTACCGGGACACCCCCGGCGGTTCACCCCTCCACTTT CASSYRDTPGGSPLHF TRBV4-1 NA 16 TRBJ1-6 once
TGTGCCAGCAGTTACGGGGCAGGGGGCACGAGTACTGAAGCTTTCTTT CASSYGAGGTSTEAFF TRBV6-5 TRBD1 16 TRBJ1-1 NA
TGTGCCAGCAGTTTTCAACATAACACCGGGGAGCTGTTTTTT CASSFQHNTGELFF TRBV27 NA 14 TRBJ2-2 few
TGTGCCAGCAGCTTTATCGGAGGCGATAGCAATCAGCCCCAGCATTTT CASSFIGGDSNQPQHF TRBV5-5 NA 16 TRBJ1-5 NA
TGCGCCAGCAGCTTGGAAGCGTTTAGCTCCTACAATGAGCAGTTCTTC CASSLEAFSSYNEQFF TRBV5-1 NA 16 TRBJ2-1 once
TGCGCCAGCAGCCGGACGACAGGGGTCTTAGAGACCCAGTACTTC CASSRTTGVLETQYF TRBV4-1 TRBD1 15 TRBJ2-5 NA
TGTGCCAGCAGTTTATATTTTGGGTCCTCGGCGGGGCCCCGTGAGCAGTTCTTC CASSLYFGSSAGPREQFF TRBV27 NA 18 TRBJ2-1 NA
TGTGCCAGCAGCGTAGCCGAGGTCCCCTATGGCTACACCTTC CASSVAEVPYGYTF TRBV9 NA 14 TRBJ1-2 NA
TGCGCCAGCAGCTTGTCGGGGACAGGGACCGACGAGCAGTACTTC CASSLSGTGTDEQYF TRBV5-1 TRBD1 15 TRBJ2-7 NA
TGTGCCAGCAGTTTCGGAGCGGGAGGGTATGGCAATGAGCAGTTCTTC CASSFGAGGYGNEQFF TRBV6-6 TRBD2 16 TRBJ2-1 NA
TGTGCCAGCCTTCGTGGGATGGGGGGGCACACCGGGGAGCTGTTTTTT CASLRGMGGHTGELFF TRBV5-6 NA 16 TRBJ2-2 once
TGTGCCAGCAGCTTCGGGGGTAATATACAGGGGAATGAGCAGTTCTTC CASSFGGNIQGNEQFF TRBV7-9 NA 16 TRBJ2-1 NA
TGTGCCGTGAACCAGGGTTATGGGAACACTGAAGCTTTCTTT CAVNQGYGNTEAFF TRBV19 NA 14 TRBJ1-1 NA
TGTGCCAGTAGTTCCCGACAGGGGAACTTGGGAGGCTACACCTTC CASSSRQGNLGGYTF TRBV19 TRBD1 15 TRBJ1-2 NA
TGCGCCAGCAGCTCTTCTCTCCAGCGGGGCGCCTACGAGCAGTACTTC CASSSSLQRGAYEQYF TRBV5-1 TRBD2 16 TRBJ2-7 NA
TGTGCCATCAGTGAAACGGGACTACCCTCCAATGAGCAGTTCTTC CAISETGLPSNEQFF TRBV10-3 TRBD2 15 TRBJ2-1 NA
TGTGCCAGCAGCGTAGAGGGGGGGCAGGGTGGCCCCTACAATGAGCAGTTCTTC CASSVEGGQGGPYNEQFF TRBV9 NA 18 TRBJ2-1 NA
TGTGCCTGGAGTCTGGCCCCTAGCAATCAGCCCCAGCATTTT CAWSLAPSNQPQHF TRBV30 NA 14 TRBJ1-5 once
TGTGCCAGTAGTAGCTCGGGAAGACAAAATGAGCAGTTCTTC CASSSSGRQNEQFF TRBV19 NA 14 TRBJ2-1 NA
TGCGCCAGCAGCCCACCCAGTGGCGGGAGTGGAGAGTTCTTC CASSPPSGGSGEFF TRBV5-1 TRBD2 14 TRBJ2-1 NA
TGTGCCAGCAGCCCTCGCGGAGGAACTAATGAAAAACTGTTTTTT CASSPRGGTNEKLFF TRBV7-9 NA 15 TRBJ1-4 NA
TGTGCCAGCAGTCCCCTCAGGGGCTCCGCAGATACGCAGTATTTT CASSPLRGSADTQYF TRBV7-2 NA 15 TRBJ2-3 NA
TGTGCCAGCACGCCTAGCGGGGGGCACCAAGAGACCCAGTACTTC CASTPSGGHQETQYF TRBV6-5 TRBD2 15 TRBJ2-5 NA
TGTGCCAGCAGCTTGGGAGCGGCAGGGAGGGTCAACACTGAAGCTTTCTTT CASSLGAAGRVNTEAFF TRBV5-5 NA 17 TRBJ1-1 few
TGTGCCAGCAGCTTAGCGCTAGCGGGAGGACCACTAGAACCTGAGCAGTTCTTC CASSLALAGGPLEPEQFF TRBV11-3 TRBD2 18 TRBJ2-1 once
TGTGCCAGCATTTTTAGCGGGAGGGCCGTGGATACGCAGTATTTT CASIFSGRAVDTQYF TRBV2 TRBD2 15 TRBJ2-3 NA
TGTGCCACCAGTGATTTGCCCGGCGCCGGGGGAAGCACCGGGGAGCTGTTTTTT CATSDLPGAGGSTGELFF TRBV24-1 NA 18 TRBJ2-2 NA
TGTGCCAGCAGTCCTGGGACTAGCGGGAGGGGCGAGCAGTACTTC CASSPGTSGRGEQYF TRBV27 TRBD2 15 TRBJ2-7 NA
TGTGCCTGGAGTGGACTAGCGGGAGGGCCATTAGACGAGCAGTACTTC CAWSGLAGGPLDEQYF TRBV30 TRBD2 16 TRBJ2-7 NA
TGTGCCAGCAGCCAAAACACAGGGGCGATAACCTACGAGCAGTACTTC CASSQNTGAITYEQYF TRBV16 TRBD1 16 TRBJ2-7 NA
TGCAGTGCTAGTCAGGGGCGGGGCAATCAGCCCCAGCATTTT CSASQGRGNQPQHF TRBV20-1 NA 14 TRBJ1-5 NA
TGCGCCAGCAGCCAAGATCGCGGGGGGATTGCAGATACGCAGTATTTT CASSQDRGGIADTQYF TRBV4-1 TRBD2 16 TRBJ2-3 few
TGTGCCAGCACCCAGGGTATGGAATATGGCTACACCTTC CASTQGMEYGYTF TRBV12-3/TRBV12-4 NA 13 TRBJ1-2 NA